Shown below are 18 T cell receptor beta chains from a single sample sequenced in a study of T cells in localized non-small cell lung cancer. TCRdb's table, derived via immunoSEQ multiplex PCR, lists solely in-frame clones and lacks some. The sample contains under 6,500 clones, 33% of which appear only once. The material sequenced was lung tumor tissue, taken before any cancer treatment. The receptors here all came from a female donor at least 60 years old with stage I lung adenocarcinoma.

This clone is termed medium-sized. This chain uses TRBV25-1 with TRBJ1-4, with D uncertain. The CDR3 is 14 amino acids. CDR1 is MGHDK and CDR2 is SYGVNS in the germline V gene. V lost 3 bases and J lost 7, with 12 bases in between. The CDR3 nucleotides are TGTGCCAGCAGTGAGGCGGGGTCGGGTGAAAAACTGTTTTTT. Protein: CASSEAGSGEKLFF.

This chain connects TRBV6-8 to TRBJ2-1, with 8 bases matching TRBD2. Germline V gene lookup returns CDR1 MNHGY and CDR2 SAAAGT. This CDR3 has 14 residues. J was trimmed by 9 bases and V by 4 bases; bases with no gene match: 8. The CDR3 nucleotides read TGTGCCAGCAGTTCCCGGGGGGGCCTAGGTGAGCAGTTCTTC. Amino acid sequence: CASSSRGGLGEQFF.

In this sample, this clone turned up a few times. The chain recombines TRBV11-3 with TRBJ2-5; 9 bases map to TRBD1. This CDR3 comprises 14 residues. Germline V gene lookup returns CDR1 SGHNT and CDR2 YENEEA. The V segment lost 5 bases and the J segment 5 bases; nucleotides outside the gene matches: 6. The CDR3 bases are TGTGCCAGCAGCCCTAGGGACAGGGCTGAGACCCAGTACTTC. This encodes CASSPRDRAETQYF.

This clone was detected only a few times. The rearrangement joins TRBV29-1 to TRBJ1-1; 8 bases agree with TRBD1. The V and J ends lost 6 bases and 5 bases, in that order; junction bases with no gene match: 5. This CDR3 spans 12 amino acids. Germline V gene sequence: CDR1 SQVTM, CDR2 ANQGSEA. CDR3 in amino acids: CSVLDRGTEAFF. The CDR3 DNA follows: TGCAGCGTCCTCGACAGGGGAACTGAAGCTTTCTTT.

This clone was found once. V usage is TRBV28 and J usage is TRBJ2-2; 7 bases line up with TRBD1. The V gene end was trimmed by 3 bases and the J gene end by 5 bases; junction bases not matched to a gene: 9. The CDR3 has 16 amino acids. CDR1 is MDHEN, CDR2 SYDVKM, per germline. CDR3 DNA: TGTGCCAGCAGTTTGCCCCGAGGGGGCTCGACCGGGGAGCTGTTTTTT. Translating it yields CASSLPRGGSTGELFF.

The chain carries TRBV15 and TRBJ1-2, with D maybe TRBD1 (6 bases). Germline CDR1 and CDR2: LNHNV and YYDKDF (reference sequence). The germline V and J ends were trimmed by 9 bases and 0 bases, with 14 bases remaining between them. The CDR3 consists of 14 residues. This CDR3 is CATTRDTSNYGYTF. The CDR3 DNA reads as TGTGCCACAACCCGGGACACCTCTAACTATGGCTACACCTTC.

The table lists this clone with a few counts. The chain couples TRBV28 to TRBJ2-3; possible D gene TRBD1, 6 bases. Germline loops: CDR1 MDHEN, CDR2 SYDVKM. Deletions cut 6 bases from V and 3 bases from J, with 10 bases between. The CDR3 is 13 amino acids. CDR3 residues: CASRVGTTDTQYF. The DNA for the CDR3 is TGTGCCAGCAGGGTCGGGACAACAGATACGCAGTATTTT. The entire variable domain, with the rest obtained from reference TRBV28 and TRBJ2-3, is as follows: DVKVTQSSRYLVKRTGEKVFLECVQDMDHENMFWYRQDPGLGLRLIYFSYDVKMKEKGDIPEGYSVSREKKERFSLILESASTNQTSMYLCASRVGTTDTQYFGPGTRLTVL.

This clone is deemed medium-sized. The V call is TRBV9, the J call TRBJ2-7; 10 nucleotides agree with TRBD1. V was pared by 2 bases and J by 2 bases, with 4 bases of the junction left unmatched. The CDR3 has 15 amino acids. CDR1 is SGDLS and CDR2 is YYNGEE in the germline V gene. The CDR3 nucleotides read TGTGCCAGCAGCGTCTCCGGGACAGGGGCCTACGAGCAGTACTTC. Translation gives CASSVSGTGAYEQYF.

The V and J genes are TRBV11-3 and TRBJ2-5, with TRBD2 matching 9 bases. The CDR3 totals 18 residues. Germline-derived CDR1 and CDR2 are SGHNT and YENEEA. The ends lost 5 bases at V and 5 bases at J; junction bases unmatched: 18. The CDR3: CASSLGFRWSAGGETQYF. In DNA form, the CDR3 reads TGTGCCAGCAGCCTAGGGTTCCGGTGGAGCGCGGGGGGGGAGACCCAGTACTTC.

The chain links TRBV30 to TRBJ2-6; D gene ambiguous. Trimming shortened V by 3 bases and J by 1 base, and 7 bases separated the two germline ends. CDR1 and CDR2 (germline): GTSNPN, SVGIG (reference sequence). The CDR3 covers 14 residues. CDR3 region: CAWRRLSGANVLTF. The CDR3 coding sequence is TGTGCCTGGAGAAGGCTTTCTGGGGCCAACGTCCTGACTTTC.

The genes are TRBV28 and TRBJ1-2, with D unclear. Germline CDR1 MDHEN, CDR2 SYDVKM. Trimming removed 5 bases at V and 5 bases at J, with 12 bases between. The CDR3 extends over 13 amino acids. The CDR3: CASSPTRLYGYTF. CDR3 nucleotide sequence: TGTGCCAGCAGTCCGACCCGACTTTATGGCTACACCTTC.

This clone is judged medium-sized. The J gene is TRBJ2-3, the V gene TRBV4-1; 14 bases are a match to TRBD2. CDR3 size: 15 residues. Unmatched junction bases numbered 0, after V lost 3 bases and J lost 4 bases. The germline CDR1 and CDR2 sequences are MGHRA and YSYEKL. CDR3 in DNA: TGCGCCAGCAGCCAGACTAGCGGGGGGGCAGATACGCAGTATTTT. Its translation: CASSQTSGGADTQYF.

CDR3 nucleotides: TGTGCCAGCAGCCCTGGACAGGGGAACAATCAGCCCCAGCATTTT. Translation gives CASSPGQGNNQPQHF. The chain employs TRBV6-8 and TRBJ1-5, with 9 bases fitting TRBD1. CDR3 length: 15 amino acids. Germline CDR1 is MNHGY and CDR2 is SAAAGT. The J segment lost 3 bases and the V segment lost 6 bases, leaving 6 bases of the junction unmatched.

As DNA, the CDR3 is TGTGCCACCTCCGGGACCTTGGCCTACGAGCAGTACTTC. Translating it yields CATSGTLAYEQYF. This rearrangement joins TRBV6-8 to TRBJ2-7; D tentatively fits TRBD1 or TRBD2 (5 bases each). Trimming removed 10 bases from V and 2 bases from J, with 15 bases in between. The CDR3 is 13 residues long. From germline, CDR1 is MNHGY and CDR2 SAAAGT.

This clone occurred once. The chain couples TRBV15 to TRBJ2-5; 16 bases map to TRBD2. This CDR3 spans 16 amino acids. Germline values: CDR1 LNHNV, CDR2 YYDKDF (reference sequence). V was clipped by 6 bases and J by 4 bases; unmatched bases: 5. The CDR3 nucleotides read TGTGCCACCAGACCTGGGACTAGCGGGGGGGCAGAGACCCAGTACTTC. It codes for CATRPGTSGGAETQYF.

This clone was counted between two and nine times. The V call is TRBV6-8, the J call TRBJ2-7; D is unclear. Trimming stripped 4 bases from V and 2 bases from J, with 12 bases between. Germline lookup yields CDR1 MNHGY and CDR2 SAAAGT. The length of the CDR3 is 14 residues. CDR3: CASSSRSRTYEQYF. Here the CDR3 DNA reads TGTGCCAGCAGTTCTCGGTCTCGCACCTACGAGCAGTACTTC.

The sample holds a few counts of this clone. The gene calls are TRBV7-5 and TRBJ1-2. TRBV7-5 is assigned pseudogene status. The CDR3 contains 14 residues. In DNA form, the CDR3 reads TGTGCCAGCAACACCGCGTCGGGTAACTATGGCTACACCTTC. This translates into CASNTASGNYGYTF.

This clone turned up a few times. The V call is TRBV6-8, the J call TRBJ1-5, with a possible D match to TRBD1 (5 bases). V was clipped by 4 bases and J by 4 bases, with 17 bases between them. This CDR3 has 16 amino acids. The V gene's germline CDR1 is MNHGY and CDR2 SAAAGT. The CDR3, as DNA: TGTGCCAGCAGTTCCCGGGGCTCCTTGGGGAATCAGCCCCAGCATTTT. Its translation is CASSSRGSLGNQPQHF.